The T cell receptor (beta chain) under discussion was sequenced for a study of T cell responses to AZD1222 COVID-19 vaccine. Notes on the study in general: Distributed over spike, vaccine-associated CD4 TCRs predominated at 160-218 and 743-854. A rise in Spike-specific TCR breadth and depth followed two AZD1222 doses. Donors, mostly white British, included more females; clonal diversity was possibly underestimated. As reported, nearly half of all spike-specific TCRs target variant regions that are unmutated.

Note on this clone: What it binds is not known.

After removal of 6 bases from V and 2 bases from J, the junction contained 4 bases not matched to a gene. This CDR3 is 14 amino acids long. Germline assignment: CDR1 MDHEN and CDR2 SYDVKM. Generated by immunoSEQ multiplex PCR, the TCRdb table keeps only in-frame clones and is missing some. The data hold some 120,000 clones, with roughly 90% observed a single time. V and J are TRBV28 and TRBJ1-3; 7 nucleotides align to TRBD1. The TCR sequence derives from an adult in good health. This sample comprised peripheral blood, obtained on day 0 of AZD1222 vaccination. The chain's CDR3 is CASSNRGAGNTIYF. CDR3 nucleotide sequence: TGTGCCAGCAGCAACAGGGGAGCTGGAAACACCATATATTTT.